The rows below give T cell receptor beta chains drawn from one sample of a study of radiotherapy plus CTLA-4 blockade in lung cancer. TCRdb's copy holds only in-frame clones and misses some; the assay was immunoSEQ multiplex PCR. Of approximately 89,000 clones listed, roughly 79% are singletons. The sample was peripheral blood, taken from a patient treated with radiotherapy plus ipilimumab. The receptors were sampled from a human donor with non-small cell lung cancer who had a partial response to radiotherapy plus ipilimumab. Some clones in this sample may be carry-over from other donors' samples. The CDR3 runs from the conserved cysteine through the conserved F or W. The D gene is left open where the match is weak. Only part of the rows carry a size: once, few, many, or a class if the clone is expanded.

j_call: TRBJ2-1; d_call: NA; v_call: TRBV19; clone_size: few; cdr3_nt: TGTGCCAGTAGGGCTCAAGGACTGAGGCAGTTCTTC; cdr3_aa: CASRAQGLRQFF
j_call: TRBJ2-5; d_call: TRBD2; v_call: TRBV6-4; clone_size: NA; cdr3_nt: TGTGAACGCCGGGGGGACCAAGAGACCCAGTACTTC; cdr3_aa: CERRGDQETQYF
j_call: TRBJ2-7; d_call: NA; v_call: TRBV5-6; clone_size: NA; cdr3_nt: TGTGCCAGCAGCTTGAGTACAAGCCTTGGGGGGATATACGAGCAGTACTTC; cdr3_aa: CASSLSTSLGGIYEQYF
j_call: TRBJ1-1; d_call: TRBD1; v_call: TRBV4-3; clone_size: NA; cdr3_nt: TGCGCCAGCAGCCAAGATCAGAGTGACAGGGCCCCGAACACTGAAGCTTTCTTT; cdr3_aa: CASSQDQSDRAPNTEAFF
j_call: TRBJ2-6; d_call: NA; v_call: TRBV7-9; clone_size: NA; cdr3_nt: TGTGCCAGCAGCCAAATCAGGGCCTCTGGGGCCAACGTCCTGACTTTC; cdr3_aa: CASSQIRASGANVLTF
j_call: TRBJ2-5; d_call: NA; v_call: TRBV7-3; clone_size: NA; cdr3_nt: TGTGCCAGCAGCTTAGGAGCGGCAGAGACCCAGTACTTC; cdr3_aa: CASSLGAAETQYF
j_call: TRBJ2-5; d_call: NA; v_call: TRBV14; clone_size: NA; cdr3_nt: TGTGCCAGCAGCCAAAGTCAGGGGCAGACCCAGTACTTC; cdr3_aa: CASSQSQGQTQYF
j_call: TRBJ2-7; d_call: NA; v_call: TRBV6-1; clone_size: NA; cdr3_nt: TGTGCCAGCAGTGGGGACAACTACGAGCAGTACTTC; cdr3_aa: CASSGDNYEQYF
j_call: TRBJ2-7; d_call: TRBD2; v_call: TRBV28; clone_size: NA; cdr3_nt: TGTGCCAGCAGTTTATCGGGAGGGCCAAACTACGAGCAGTACTTC; cdr3_aa: CASSLSGGPNYEQYF
j_call: TRBJ2-5; d_call: TRBD2; v_call: TRBV5-1; clone_size: NA; cdr3_nt: TGCGCCAGCAGCTTGGGGGGGGGACAAGAGACCCAGTACTTC; cdr3_aa: CASSLGGGQETQYF
j_call: TRBJ2-3; d_call: TRBD2; v_call: TRBV2; clone_size: few; cdr3_nt: TGTGCCAGCCGACTAGCGGGGTTCGCAGATACGCAGTATTTT; cdr3_aa: CASRLAGFADTQYF
j_call: TRBJ2-1; d_call: TRBD1; v_call: TRBV19; clone_size: NA; cdr3_nt: TGTGCCAGTGCGACGGGACAGTCCCTTTACAATGAGCAGTTCTTC; cdr3_aa: CASATGQSLYNEQFF
j_call: TRBJ1-4; d_call: TRBD1; v_call: TRBV27; clone_size: NA; cdr3_nt: TGTGCCAGCCGGACAGGGCAACAACTGTTTTTT; cdr3_aa: CASRTGQQLFF
j_call: TRBJ1-3; d_call: NA; v_call: TRBV9; clone_size: NA; cdr3_nt: TGTGCCAGCAGCGTCTGGGCCACCTCTGGAAACACCATATATTTT; cdr3_aa: CASSVWATSGNTIYF
j_call: TRBJ2-1; d_call: NA; v_call: TRBV7-6; clone_size: few; cdr3_nt: TGTGCCAGCAGCTTAGCGCCCGGGGGCAATGAGCAGTTCTTC; cdr3_aa: CASSLAPGGNEQFF
j_call: TRBJ2-7; d_call: NA; v_call: TRBV20-1; clone_size: NA; cdr3_nt: TGCAGTGCGCGGACAACGTACGAGCAGTACTTC; cdr3_aa: CSARTTYEQYF
j_call: TRBJ2-3; d_call: NA; v_call: TRBV7-9; clone_size: NA; cdr3_nt: TGTGCCAGCAGCCAGGGACTCGGCACAGATACGCAGTATTTT; cdr3_aa: CASSQGLGTDTQYF
j_call: TRBJ2-5; d_call: TRBD2; v_call: TRBV7-7; clone_size: NA; cdr3_nt: TGTGCCAGCAGCCTAGGTAGCGGGGGAGGAGAGACCCAGTACTTC; cdr3_aa: CASSLGSGGGETQYF
j_call: TRBJ2-4; d_call: NA; v_call: TRBV28; clone_size: NA; cdr3_nt: TGTGCCAGCAGTTTACACGCGGACTTCTCCCCCGTCAAAAACATTCAGTACTTC; cdr3_aa: CASSLHADFSPVKNIQYF
j_call: TRBJ1-3; d_call: NA; v_call: TRBV4-3; clone_size: NA; cdr3_nt: TGCGCCAGCAGCCAATTACCAGGGTTTTCAGGAAACACCATATATTTT; cdr3_aa: CASSQLPGFSGNTIYF